This T cell receptor (beta chain) was observed in a study of blood T cell repertoires in COVID-19. Study background: Acute and convalescent COVID-19 samples came from the United States, Italy and Spain. Sources were T cells, B-cell-depleted T cells, or PBMCs; the material itself was cDNA or gDNA.

This clone turned up a few times. Germline CDR1 reads ENHRY; CDR2 reads SYGVKD. Germline trimming cut 5 bases from V and 4 bases from J; bases unmatched to any gene: 12. The CDR3 is made up of 18 amino acids. Under the authors' procedure: Nucleated cell counts were estimated from reference gene primer amplification. Measured with immunoSEQ multiplex PCR; TCRdb has only the in-frame clones, and not every one. The DNA was the basis for D and trimming; V, J and clone size are from that table. The repertoire includes 78,000 or so clones, approximately 83% of them detected once, and 7% to 9.5% sits in the top ten.

What was sequenced was peripheral blood. The source is a human donor in a cohort sampled during active COVID-19. The chain couples TRBV10-3 to TRBJ2-2; 11 bases match TRBD2. CDR3 protein: CAISPSGTLAGGTGELFF. CDR3 in DNA: TGTGCCATCAGTCCCTCAGGGACTCTAGCGGGGGGCACCGGGGAGCTGTTTTTT.